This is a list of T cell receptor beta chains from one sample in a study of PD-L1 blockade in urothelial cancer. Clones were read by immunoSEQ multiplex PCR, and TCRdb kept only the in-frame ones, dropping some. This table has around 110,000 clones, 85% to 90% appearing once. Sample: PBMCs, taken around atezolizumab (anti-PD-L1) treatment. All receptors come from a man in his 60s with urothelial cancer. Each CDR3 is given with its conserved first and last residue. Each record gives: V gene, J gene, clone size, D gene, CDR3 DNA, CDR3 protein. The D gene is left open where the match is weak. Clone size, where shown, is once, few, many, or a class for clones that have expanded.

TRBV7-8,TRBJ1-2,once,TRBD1,TGTGCCAGCAGCCACCAGACAGGGATCTATGGCTACACCTTC,CASSHQTGIYGYTF
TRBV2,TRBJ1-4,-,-,TGTGCCAGCCTGATGCAGGAAAAACTGTTTTTT,CASLMQEKLFF
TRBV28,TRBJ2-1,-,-,TGTGCCAGCAGTAAGTCGGTCTACAATGAGCAGTTCTTC,CASSKSVYNEQFF
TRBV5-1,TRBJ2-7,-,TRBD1,TGCGCCAGCAGCTTGGGGACCAGGACAGGGCGAACCGAGCAGTACTTC,CASSLGTRTGRTEQYF
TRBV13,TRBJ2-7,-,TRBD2,TGTGCCAGCAGCTTAGAGGGACTAGGGCCCGAGCAGTACTTC,CASSLEGLGPEQYF
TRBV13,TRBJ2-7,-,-,TGTGCCAGCAGCTTGCAGGGGCCCGTGCACGAGCAGTACTTC,CASSLQGPVHEQYF
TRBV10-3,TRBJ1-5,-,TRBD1,TGTGCCACCTCCGTGGGACAGGGGGCGTATAGCAATCAGCCCCAGCATTTT,CATSVGQGAYSNQPQHF
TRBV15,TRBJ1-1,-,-,TGTGCCACCAGCAGAGATGGGCGAGATAGGGCTTTCTTT,CATSRDGRDRAFF
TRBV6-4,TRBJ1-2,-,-,TGTGCCAGCAGCCAATCACACGACGGACAGATCTATGGCTACACCTTC,CASSQSHDGQIYGYTF
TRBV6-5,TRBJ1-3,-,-,TGTGCCAGCAGCGGACGGGGTTCTGGAAACACCATATATTTT,CASSGRGSGNTIYF
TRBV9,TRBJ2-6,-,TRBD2,TGTGCCAGCAGCGTAGTTGCGGGAGTTCTGGGTGGGGCCAACGTCCTGACTTTC,CASSVVAGVLGGANVLTF
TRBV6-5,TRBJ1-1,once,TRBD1,TGTGCCAGCAGTCGGACAGGGCACACTGAAGCTTTCTTT,CASSRTGHTEAFF
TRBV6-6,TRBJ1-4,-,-,TGTGCCAGCAGTTACGCGGAGGTTGAAAAACTGTTTTTT,CASSYAEVEKLFF
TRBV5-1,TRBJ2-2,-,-,TGCGCCAGCAGCTTGGCTCTAGCTTCAGGGAACACCGGGGAGCTGTTTTTT,CASSLALASGNTGELFF
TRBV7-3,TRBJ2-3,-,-,TGTGCCAGCAGCCAAATCGGGGTAGGAACAGATACGCAGTATTTT,CASSQIGVGTDTQYF
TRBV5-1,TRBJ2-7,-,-,TGCGCCAGCAGCTTCTTTTACGGTGCCTACGAGCAGTACTTC,CASSFFYGAYEQYF
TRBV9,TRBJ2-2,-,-,TGTGCCAGCAGCGTAGCTCAGCCGGGGACCGGGGAGCTGTTTTTT,CASSVAQPGTGELFF
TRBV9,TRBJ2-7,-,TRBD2,TGTGCCAGCAGCGTAGATTGGAGAAAGACAGCGGGAGAGAACTTC,CASSVDWRKTAGENF
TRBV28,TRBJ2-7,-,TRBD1,TGTGCCAGCAGCTCCCCGGGACAGAGCTCCTACGAGCAGTACTTC,CASSSPGQSSYEQYF
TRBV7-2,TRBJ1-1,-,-,TGTGCCAGCAGCTTACGGGGGTCAGGAAACACTGAAGCTTTCTTT,CASSLRGSGNTEAFF
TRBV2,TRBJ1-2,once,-,TGTGCCAGCAGTGAATCTACCAACTATGGCTACACCTTC,CASSESTNYGYTF
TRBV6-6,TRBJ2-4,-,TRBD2,TGTGCCAGCAGTTTCCCGGGGCTGGGAGGGGACATTCAGTACTTC,CASSFPGLGGDIQYF
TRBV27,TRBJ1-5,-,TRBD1,TGTGCCAGCAGCCGATCCGACAGGACAGGGCTAAGCCAGCCCCAGCATTTT,CASSRSDRTGLSQPQHF
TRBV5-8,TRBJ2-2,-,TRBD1,TGTGCCAGCAGCTTGGCCTCCGGGACAGGGGGAACCGGGGAGCTGTTTTTT,CASSLASGTGGTGELFF
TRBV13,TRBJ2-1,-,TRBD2,TGTGCCAGCAGCCGAAGCGGGGGGCTTTACAATGAGCAGTTCTTC,CASSRSGGLYNEQFF
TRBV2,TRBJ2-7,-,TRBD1,TGTGCCAGCAGCCCTAAGACAGGGGATTTCTACGAGCAGTACTTC,CASSPKTGDFYEQYF
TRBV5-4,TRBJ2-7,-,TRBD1,TGTGCCAGCAGCTTCTGGGAGGGGACAGGGGTTAACGAGCAGTACTTC,CASSFWEGTGVNEQYF
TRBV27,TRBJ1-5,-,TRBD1,TGTGCCAGCAGTTCATTGACAGGAAGGGGGCCCAATCAGCCCCAGCATTTT,CASSSLTGRGPNQPQHF
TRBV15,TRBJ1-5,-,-,TGTGCCACCAGCAGAGATAAGCGTAGCAATCAGCCCCAGCATTTT,CATSRDKRSNQPQHF
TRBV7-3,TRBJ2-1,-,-,TGTGCCAGCAGCATGCCATCAGTAGGGGGCAATGAGCAGTTCTTC,CASSMPSVGGNEQFF
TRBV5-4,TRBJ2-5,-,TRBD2,TGTGCCAGCAGCCGACCTACGGCTAGCGGGAAAGAGACCCAGTACTTC,CASSRPTASGKETQYF
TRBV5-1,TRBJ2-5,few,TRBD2,TGCGCCAGCAGCTTGATTGGCGGGGGTGACCAAGAGACCCAGTACTTC,CASSLIGGGDQETQYF
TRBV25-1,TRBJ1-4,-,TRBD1,TGTGCCAGCAGTGACGACAGGGCGGGCGAAAAACTGTTTTTT,CASSDDRAGEKLFF
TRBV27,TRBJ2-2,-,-,TGTGCCAGCAGTTCGGGACAGAACACCGGGGAGCTGTTTTTT,CASSSGQNTGELFF
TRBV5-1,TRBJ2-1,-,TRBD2,TGCGCCAGCAGCTGGGGGGCAGCGGGAGGCAGATACAATGAGCAGTTCTTC,CASSWGAAGGRYNEQFF
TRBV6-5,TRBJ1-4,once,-,TGTGCCAGCAGTTACTACAGGGCAACTAATGAAAAACTGTTTTTT,CASSYYRATNEKLFF
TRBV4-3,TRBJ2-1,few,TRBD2,TGCGCCAGCAGCCAAGAGGAGGGACTATACAATGAGCAGTTCTTC,CASSQEEGLYNEQFF
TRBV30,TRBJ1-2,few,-,TGTGCCTGGAGAGCATATGGCTACACCTTC,CAWRAYGYTF
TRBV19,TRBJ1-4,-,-,TGTGCCAGTAGTATCGGAGGCAGGCTTAATGAAAAACTGTTTTTT,CASSIGGRLNEKLFF
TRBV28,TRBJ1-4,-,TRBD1,TGTGCCAGCAGTCCGGGAGACAGGGTGGGAGAAAAACTGTTTTTT,CASSPGDRVGEKLFF
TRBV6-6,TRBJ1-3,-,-,TGTGCCAGCAGTTCCAGGGTGGGAAACACCATATATTTT,CASSSRVGNTIYF
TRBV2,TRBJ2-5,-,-,TGTGCCAGCAGTCCTGGGACACTACCCCAAGAGACCCAGTACTTC,CASSPGTLPQETQYF
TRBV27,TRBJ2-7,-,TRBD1,TGTGCCAGCAGAGGGACAGGACTCTACGAGCAGTACTTC,CASRGTGLYEQYF
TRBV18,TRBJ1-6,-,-,TGTGCCAGCTCACCGGAGGGTAGGGTGCGTTCACCCCTCCACTTT,CASSPEGRVRSPLHF
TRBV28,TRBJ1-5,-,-,TGTGCCAGCAGGCGGGAGGGGTTAGCCAATCAGCCCCAGCATTTT,CASRREGLANQPQHF
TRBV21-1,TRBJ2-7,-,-,TGTGCCAGCAGCAAAGGAGGGGACAGGGGACACGAGCAGTACTTC,CASSKGGDRGHEQYF
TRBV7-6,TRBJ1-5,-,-,TGTGCCAGCGCTAGGGCCCGGGAGGCAGTTGAGGGTTTTGTAAGCAATCAGCCCCAGCATTTT,CASARAREAVEGFVSNQPQHF
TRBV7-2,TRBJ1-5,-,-,TGTGCCAGCAGCTTATTCAGGGATAGCAATCAGCCCCAGCATTTT,CASSLFRDSNQPQHF
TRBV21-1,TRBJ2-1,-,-,TGTGCCAGCAGCAGACAACCGGGACAGGGGCCCGATGAGCAGTTCTTC,CASSRQPGQGPDEQFF
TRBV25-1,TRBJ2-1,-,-,TGTGCCAGCAGTATTCTAGCGACAGCCGGGGACAATGAGCAGTTCTTC,CASSILATAGDNEQFF
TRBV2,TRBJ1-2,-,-,TGTGCCAGCACGCCACAAGATGGCTACACCTTC,CASTPQDGYTF
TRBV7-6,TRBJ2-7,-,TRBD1,TGTGCCAGCAGCCCCCAAGGGGGACAGGCGGGGACGTACGAGCAGTACTTC,CASSPQGGQAGTYEQYF
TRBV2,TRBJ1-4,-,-,TGTGCCAGCAGTTACGACAGGTTCAATGAAAAACTGTTTTTT,CASSYDRFNEKLFF
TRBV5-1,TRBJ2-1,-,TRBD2,TGCGCCAGCAGCTTGGTTGCGGGGGGCGGACTCGGCAATGAGCAGTTCTTC,CASSLVAGGGLGNEQFF